This T cell receptor beta chain appears in the sequencing data of a study of a mutant IDH1 vaccine in newly diagnosed glioma. In the study overall: Radiotherapy alone preceded vaccination by 4-6 weeks; alternatively, vaccination started with temozolomide cycles.

Germline-derived CDR1 and CDR2 are LNHDA and SQIVND (reference sequence). The CDR3 totals 15 residues. Trimming removed 5 bases at V and 2 bases at J, with 13 bases between. Clones were sequenced by immunoSEQ multiplex PCR, and TCRdb holds only the in-frame ones, with some missing. Seen here are 60,000 to 65,000 clones, around 80% observed once, and the top ten hold 3.5% to 5%. Time point specified: week 35, safety follow-up. Alongside topical imiquimod, each dose of vaccine comprised 300 ug of mutant IDH1 20-mer peptide. In regard to this clone: As yet, its antigen is unknown.

This receptor was identified in a man aged 25 to 40 with glioma. The chain recombines TRBV19 with TRBJ2-1, with a tentative D call TRBD2 (7 bases). This sample comprised PBMCs, obtained from a glioma patient whose treatment included an IDH1 peptide vaccine. The CDR3 spells CASSAEGGPYNEQFF. The CDR3, as DNA: TGTGCCAGTAGTGCGGAGGGGGGGCCCTACAATGAGCAGTTCTTC.